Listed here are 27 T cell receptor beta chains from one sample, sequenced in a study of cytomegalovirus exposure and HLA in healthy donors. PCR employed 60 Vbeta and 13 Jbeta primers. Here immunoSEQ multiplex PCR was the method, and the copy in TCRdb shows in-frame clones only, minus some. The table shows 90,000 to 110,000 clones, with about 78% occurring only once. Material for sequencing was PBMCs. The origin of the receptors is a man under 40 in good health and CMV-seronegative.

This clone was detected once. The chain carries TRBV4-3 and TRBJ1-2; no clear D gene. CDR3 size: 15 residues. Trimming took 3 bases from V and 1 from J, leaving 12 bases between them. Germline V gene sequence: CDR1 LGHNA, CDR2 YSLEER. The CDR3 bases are TGCGCCAGCAGCCAGTTGGCCGGGAATAACTATGGCTACACCTTC. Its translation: CASSQLAGNNYGYTF.

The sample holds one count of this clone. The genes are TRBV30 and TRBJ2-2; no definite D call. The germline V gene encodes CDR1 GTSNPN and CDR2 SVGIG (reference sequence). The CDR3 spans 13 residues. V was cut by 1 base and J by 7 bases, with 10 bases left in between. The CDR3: CAWSGVVVGELFF. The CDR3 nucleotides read TGTGCCTGGAGTGGAGTAGTAGTCGGGGAGCTGTTTTTT.

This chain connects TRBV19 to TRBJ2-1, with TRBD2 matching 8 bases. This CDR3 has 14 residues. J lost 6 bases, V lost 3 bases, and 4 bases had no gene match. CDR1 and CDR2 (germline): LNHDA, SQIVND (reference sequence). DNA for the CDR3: TGTGCCAGTAGTATGTTTGGGACTAGCAATGAGCAGTTCTTC. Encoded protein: CASSMFGTSNEQFF.

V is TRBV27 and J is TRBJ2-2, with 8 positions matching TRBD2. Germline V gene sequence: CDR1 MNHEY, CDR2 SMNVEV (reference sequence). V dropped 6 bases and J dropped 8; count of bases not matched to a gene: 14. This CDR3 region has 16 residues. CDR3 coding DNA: TGTGCCAGCAGCCCACTCCCCGGGAGGGCCTTGGGGGAGCTGTTTTTT. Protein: CASSPLPGRALGELFF.

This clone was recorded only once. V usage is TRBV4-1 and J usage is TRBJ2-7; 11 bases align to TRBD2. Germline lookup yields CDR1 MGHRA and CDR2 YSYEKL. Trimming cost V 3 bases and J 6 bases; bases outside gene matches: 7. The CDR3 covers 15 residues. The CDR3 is CASSHVAGGFREQYF. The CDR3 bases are TGCGCCAGCAGCCACGTAGCGGGGGGGTTTCGCGAGCAGTACTTC.

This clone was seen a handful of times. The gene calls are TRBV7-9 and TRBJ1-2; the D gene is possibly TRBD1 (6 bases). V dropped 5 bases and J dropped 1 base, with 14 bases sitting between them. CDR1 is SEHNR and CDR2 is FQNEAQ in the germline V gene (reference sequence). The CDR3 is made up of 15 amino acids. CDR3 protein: CASSDGTPYNYGYTF. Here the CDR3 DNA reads TGTGCCAGCAGCGACGGGACACCTTATAACTATGGCTACACCTTC.

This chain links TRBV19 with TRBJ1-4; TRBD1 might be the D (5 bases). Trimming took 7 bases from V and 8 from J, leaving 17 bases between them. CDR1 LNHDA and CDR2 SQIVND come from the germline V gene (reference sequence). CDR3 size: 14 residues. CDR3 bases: TGTGCCAGTAACCCCGGCAGGGATAGGGAAAAACTGTTTTTT. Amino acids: CASNPGRDREKLFF.

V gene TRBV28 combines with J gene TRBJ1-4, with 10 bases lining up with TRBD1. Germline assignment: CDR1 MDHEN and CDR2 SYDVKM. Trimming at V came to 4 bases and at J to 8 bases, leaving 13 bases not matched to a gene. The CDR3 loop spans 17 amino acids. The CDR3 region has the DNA TGTGCCAGCAGTTCCGCCGGGACAGGGGCCGGGAGGGAAAAACTGTTTTTT. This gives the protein CASSSAGTGAGREKLFF.

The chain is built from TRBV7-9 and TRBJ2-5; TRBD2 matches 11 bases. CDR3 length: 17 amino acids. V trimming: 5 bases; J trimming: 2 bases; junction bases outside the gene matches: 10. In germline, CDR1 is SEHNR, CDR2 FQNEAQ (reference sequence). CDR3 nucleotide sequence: TGTGCCAGCAGCAGTATTCGGACTAGCGGGCCGCAAGAGACCCAGTACTTC. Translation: CASSSIRTSGPQETQYF.

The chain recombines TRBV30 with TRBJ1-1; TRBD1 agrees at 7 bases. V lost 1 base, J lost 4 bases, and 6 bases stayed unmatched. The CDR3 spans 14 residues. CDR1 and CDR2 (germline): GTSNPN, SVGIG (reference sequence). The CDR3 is CAWSEQGSGTEAFF. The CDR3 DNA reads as TGTGCCTGGAGTGAACAGGGGTCGGGCACTGAAGCTTTCTTT.

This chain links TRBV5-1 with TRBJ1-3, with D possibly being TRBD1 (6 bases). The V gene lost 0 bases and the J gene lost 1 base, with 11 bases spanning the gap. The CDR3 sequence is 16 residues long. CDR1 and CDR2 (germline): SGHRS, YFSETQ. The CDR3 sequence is CASSLGQGSSGNTIYF. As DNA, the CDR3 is TGCGCCAGCAGCTTGGGCCAGGGGAGTTCTGGAAACACCATATATTTT. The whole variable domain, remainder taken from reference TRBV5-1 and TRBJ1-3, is KAGVTQTPRYLIKTRGQQVTLSCSPISGHRSVSWYQQTPGQGLQFLFEYFSETQRNKGNFPGRFSGRQFSNSRSEMNVSTLELGDSALYLCASSLGQGSSGNTIYFGEGSWLTVV.

The CDR3 reads CASICAIAQYF. CDR3 bases: TGTGCCAGCATTTGTGCGATCGCGCAGTATTTT. The chain combines TRBV21-1 with TRBJ2-3; TRBD2, as called in the table, went unchecked against the DNA. TRBV21-1 is annotated as a pseudogene. The CDR3 is made up of 11 amino acids.

CDR3 protein: CASSSGPIGGNTIYF. The CDR3 nucleotides are TGTGCCAGCAGCTCTGGGCCAATTGGGGGAAACACCATATATTTT. The chain combines TRBV5-4 with TRBJ1-3; unclear D gene. Germline CDR1 SGHNT, CDR2 YYREEE (reference sequence). Between the trimmed V and J ends, which lost 3 bases and 4 bases, there was a span of 14 bases. The length of the CDR3 is 15 residues. Based on the CDR3 plus reference TRBV5-4 and TRBJ1-3, the full variable domain is ETGVTQSPTHLIKTRGQQVTLRCSSQSGHNTVSWYQQALGQGPQFIFQYYREEENGRGNFPPRFSGLQFPNYSSELNVNALELDDSALYLCASSSGPIGGNTIYFGEGSWLTVV.

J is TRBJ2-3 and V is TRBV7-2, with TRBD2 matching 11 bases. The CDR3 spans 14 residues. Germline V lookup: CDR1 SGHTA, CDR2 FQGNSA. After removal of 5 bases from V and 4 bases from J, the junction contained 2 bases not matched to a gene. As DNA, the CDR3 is TGTGCCAGCAGCGTTAGCGGGGGGGCAGATACGCAGTATTTT. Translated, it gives CASSVSGGADTQYF.

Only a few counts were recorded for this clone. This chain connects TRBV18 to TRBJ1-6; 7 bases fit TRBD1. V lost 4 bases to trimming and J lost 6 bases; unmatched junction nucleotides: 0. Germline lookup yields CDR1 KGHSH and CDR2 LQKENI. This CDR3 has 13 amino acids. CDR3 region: CASSRDSNSPLHF. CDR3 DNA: TGTGCCAGCTCACGGGACAGTAATTCACCCCTCCACTTT.

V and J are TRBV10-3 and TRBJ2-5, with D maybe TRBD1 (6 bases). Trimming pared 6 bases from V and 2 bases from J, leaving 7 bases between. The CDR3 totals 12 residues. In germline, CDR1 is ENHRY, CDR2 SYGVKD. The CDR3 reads CAIRQGQETQYF. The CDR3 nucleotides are TGTGCCATCAGACAGGGTCAAGAGACCCAGTACTTC.

The CDR3 protein is CASSISGGTYEQYF. The DNA of the CDR3 is TGTGCCAGCAGCATTAGCGGGGGTACCTACGAGCAGTACTTC. V usage is TRBV7-9 and J usage is TRBJ2-7; 9 bases match TRBD2. Unmatched junction bases numbered 4, after V lost 5 bases and J lost 2 bases. From germline, CDR1 is SEHNR and CDR2 FQNEAQ (reference sequence). The CDR3 extends over 14 amino acids. The complete variable domain, with remaining parts taken from reference TRBV7-9 and TRBJ2-7, reads DTGVSQNPRHKITKRGQNVTFRCDPISEHNRLYWYRQTLGQGPEFLTYFQNEAQLEKSRLLSDRFSAERPKGSFSTLEIQRTEQGDSAMYLCASSISGGTYEQYFGPGTRLTVT.

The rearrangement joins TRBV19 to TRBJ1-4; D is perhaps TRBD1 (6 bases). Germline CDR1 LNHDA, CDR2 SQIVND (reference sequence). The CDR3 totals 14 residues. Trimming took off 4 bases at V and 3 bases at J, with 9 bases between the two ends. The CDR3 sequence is CASSRKGANEKLFF. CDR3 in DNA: TGTGCCAGTAGTAGGAAGGGGGCTAATGAAAAACTGTTTTTT.

Here the CDR3 reads CASSVVQANSPLHF. CDR3 nucleotides: TGTGCCAGCAGCGTAGTACAGGCTAATTCACCCCTCCACTTT. The chain recombines TRBV9 with TRBJ1-6; maybe TRBD1 (5 bases). The germline V gene encodes CDR1 SGDLS and CDR2 YYNGEE. The germline V and J ends were trimmed by 0 bases and 6 bases, with 7 bases remaining between them. This CDR3 is built from 14 residues.

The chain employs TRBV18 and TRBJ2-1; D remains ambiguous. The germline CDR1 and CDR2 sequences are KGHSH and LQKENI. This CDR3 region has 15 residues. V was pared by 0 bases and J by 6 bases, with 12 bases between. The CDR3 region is CASSPPGQPPNEQFF. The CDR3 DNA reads TGTGCCAGCTCACCACCGGGCCAGCCCCCCAATGAGCAGTTCTTC.

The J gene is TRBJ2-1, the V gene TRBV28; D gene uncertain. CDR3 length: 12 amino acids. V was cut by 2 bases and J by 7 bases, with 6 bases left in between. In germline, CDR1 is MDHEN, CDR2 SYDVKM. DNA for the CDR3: TGTGCCAGCAGTTTAAACCAGAATGAGCAGTTCTTC. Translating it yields CASSLNQNEQFF.

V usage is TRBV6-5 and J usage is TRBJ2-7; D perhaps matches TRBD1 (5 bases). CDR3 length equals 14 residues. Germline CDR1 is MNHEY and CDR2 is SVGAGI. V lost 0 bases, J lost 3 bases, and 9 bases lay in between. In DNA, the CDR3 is TGTGCCAGCAGTTACTCGAAAAGGGGCTACGAGCAGTACTTC. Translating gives CASSYSKRGYEQYF.

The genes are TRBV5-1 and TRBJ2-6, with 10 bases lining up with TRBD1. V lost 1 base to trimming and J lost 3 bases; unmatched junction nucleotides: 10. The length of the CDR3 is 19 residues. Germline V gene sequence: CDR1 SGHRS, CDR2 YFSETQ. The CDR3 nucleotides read TGCGCCAGCAGCTTGACCACGACAGGGGGCGCATTTGGGGCCAACGTCCTGACTTTC. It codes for CASSLTTTGGAFGANVLTF.

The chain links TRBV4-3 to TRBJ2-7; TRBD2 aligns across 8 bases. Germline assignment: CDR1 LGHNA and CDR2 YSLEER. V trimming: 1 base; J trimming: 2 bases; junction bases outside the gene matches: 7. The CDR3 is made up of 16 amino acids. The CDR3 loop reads CASSQAPGTRTYEQYF. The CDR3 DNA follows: TGCGCCAGCAGCCAAGCTCCCGGGACTAGAACCTACGAGCAGTACTTC.

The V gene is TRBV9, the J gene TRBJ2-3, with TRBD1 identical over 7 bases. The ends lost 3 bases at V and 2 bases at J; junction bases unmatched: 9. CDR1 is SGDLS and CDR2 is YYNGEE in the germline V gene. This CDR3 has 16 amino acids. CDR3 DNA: TGTGCCAGCAGCGGACAGGGTTCATCGCACACAGATACGCAGTATTTT. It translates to CASSGQGSSHTDTQYF. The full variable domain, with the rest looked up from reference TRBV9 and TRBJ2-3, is DSGVTQTPKHLITATGQRVTLRCSPRSGDLSVYWYQQSLDQGLQFLIQYYNGEERAKGNILERFSAQQFPDLHSELNLSSLELGDSALYFCASSGQGSSHTDTQYFGPGTRLTVL.

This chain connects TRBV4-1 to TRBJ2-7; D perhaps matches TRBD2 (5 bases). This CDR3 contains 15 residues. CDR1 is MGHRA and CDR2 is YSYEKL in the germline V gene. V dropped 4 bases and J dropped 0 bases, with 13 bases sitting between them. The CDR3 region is CASSPGVASSYEQYF. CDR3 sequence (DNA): TGCGCCAGCAGCCCTGGGGTAGCGAGCTCCTACGAGCAGTACTTC.

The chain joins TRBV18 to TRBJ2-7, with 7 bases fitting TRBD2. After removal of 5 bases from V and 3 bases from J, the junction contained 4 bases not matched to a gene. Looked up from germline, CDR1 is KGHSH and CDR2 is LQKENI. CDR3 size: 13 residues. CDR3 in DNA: TGTGCCAGCTCAGGAACTAGCGACTACGAGCAGTACTTC. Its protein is CASSGTSDYEQYF.